This passage covers 12 T cell receptor beta chains from one sample sequenced in a study of cytotoxic CD8 clonotypes in ibrutinib-treated CLL. The data were produced by immunoSEQ multiplex PCR, yet TCRdb's version contains in-frame clones alone and is incomplete. The sample gives about 310,000 clones, more than 65% of which show up once; 6.5% to 8% is in the top ten. Source: PBMCs, taken before ibrutinib treatment. The source of these receptors is a human donor with chronic lymphocytic leukemia.

The V gene is TRBV6-5, the J gene TRBJ2-3, with 7 bases that match TRBD1. This CDR3 is 15 amino acids long. V trimming: 2 bases; J trimming: 5 bases; junction bases outside the gene matches: 7. The germline V gene encodes CDR1 MNHEY and CDR2 SVGAGI. CDR3 nucleotide sequence: TGTGCCAGCAGTTACGCGAGGGGGCTGCGAGATACGCAGTATTTT. It encodes CASSYARGLRDTQYF.

The V call is TRBV5-4, the J call TRBJ2-7, with 15 bases that match TRBD2. J gave up 0 bases and V 3 bases, and 4 bases lay outside the gene matches. This CDR3 spans 17 amino acids. CDR1 SGHNT and CDR2 YYREEE come from the germline V gene (reference sequence). In nucleotides, the CDR3 is TGTGCCAGCAGCTCGGGACTAGCGGGAGGAAACTCCTACGAGCAGTACTTC. The encoded protein is CASSSGLAGGNSYEQYF.

The chain recombines TRBV4-3 with TRBJ2-7, with D perhaps TRBD2 (6 bases). Germline V gene lookup returns CDR1 LGHNA and CDR2 YSLEER. The CDR3 consists of 20 residues. Trimming shortened V by 0 bases and J by 2 bases, and 26 bases separated the two germline ends. CDR3: CASSQEFLGDSGASTYEQYF. DNA for the CDR3: TGCGCCAGCAGCCAAGAGTTCCTGGGTGATAGCGGAGCCTCAACCTACGAGCAGTACTTC.

This chain links TRBV5-1 with TRBJ2-5, with TRBD1 matching 8 bases. The J call may not be correct, given that the DNA end is closer to TRBJ2-7. CDR1 SGHRS and CDR2 YFSETQ come from the germline V gene. This CDR3 is built from 15 residues. The CDR3 loop is CASSLGTGPVDEQYF. Written as DNA, the CDR3 is TGCGCCAGCAGCTTGGGGACAGGGCCGGTGGACGAGCAGTACTTC.

The V gene is TRBV7-8, the J gene TRBJ2-5; D ambiguous. V gave up 2 bases and J gave up 5 bases, with 6 bases separating them. Germline loops: CDR1 SGHVS, CDR2 FQNEAQ. There are 12 residues in the CDR3. CDR3 DNA: TGTGCCAGCAGCTTAACAAGGGAGACCCAGTACTTC. Its protein is CASSLTRETQYF.

The chain employs TRBV27 and TRBJ2-1; TRBD2 matches 10 bases. Trimming removed 0 bases from V and 9 bases from J; junction bases left unmatched: 14. The CDR3 totals 18 residues. Germline V lookup: CDR1 MNHEY, CDR2 SMNVEV (reference sequence). This CDR3 is CASSLSGRLAGVVGEQFF. The CDR3 DNA reads TGTGCCAGCAGTTTATCGGGACGGCTAGCGGGAGTGGTAGGTGAGCAGTTCTTC.

J is TRBJ2-2 and V is TRBV12-5; 9 nucleotides align to TRBD1. Germline CDR1 and CDR2: LGHNT and FRNRAP. V dropped 0 bases and J dropped 7; count of bases not matched to a gene: 9. CDR3 size: 17 residues. The CDR3 nucleotides read TGTGCTAGTGGTTTGGTTGTACAGGGGGCGTGGGACGGGGAGCTGTTTTTT. It translates to CASGLVVQGAWDGELFF. Drawing the rest from reference TRBV12-5 and TRBJ2-2, the complete variable domain is DARVTQTPRHKVTEMGQEVTMRCQPILGHNTVFWYRQTMMQGLELLAYFRNRAPLDDSGMPKDRFSAEMPDATLATLKIQPSEPRDSAVYFCASGLVVQGAWDGELFFGEGSRLTVL.

The chain carries TRBV19 and TRBJ2-1; 8 bases map to TRBD1. This CDR3 comprises 15 residues. Germline loops: CDR1 LNHDA, CDR2 SQIVND (reference sequence). J was trimmed by 5 bases and V by 4 bases; bases with no gene match: 7. The CDR3 region has the DNA TGTGCCAGTAGTAACGGACAGGGAATCAACAATGAGCAGTTCTTC. Protein product: CASSNGQGINNEQFF.

This clone was observed a single time. This chain connects TRBV19 to TRBJ1-5, with D unclear. The germline gives CDR1 LNHDA, CDR2 SQIVND (reference sequence). The CDR3 runs to 13 residues. Trimming stripped 8 bases from V and 4 bases from J, with 12 bases between. The CDR3 loop reads CASSLASNQPQHF. Here the CDR3 DNA reads TGTGCCAGTTCGTTGGCTTCTAATCAGCCCCAGCATTTT.

V usage is TRBV27 and J usage is TRBJ1-4, with D maybe TRBD1 (6 bases). Germline CDR1 reads MNHEY; CDR2 reads SMNVEV (reference sequence). Trimming removed 4 bases at V and 3 bases at J, with 12 bases between. The CDR3 contains 15 residues. Here the CDR3 reads CASSSGVSANEKLFF. CDR3 coding DNA: TGTGCCAGCAGTTCAGGGGTGTCAGCTAATGAAAAACTGTTTTTT.

Of note for this clone: One end of the junction varies from germline; a read error may be responsible. CDR3 nucleotide sequence: TGTGCTAGCAGCTTAGGGGCACTGTATAGCAATCAGCCCCAGCATTTT. Its protein product is CASSLGALYSNQPQHF. This chain links TRBV7-7 with TRBJ1-5; a possible D gene is TRBD1 (5 bases). CDR3 length: 16 amino acids. CDR1 is SSHAT and CDR2 is FNYEAQ in the germline V gene (reference sequence).

The CDR3 spells CAILDRGGSGELFF. The CDR3, as DNA: TGTGCCATTTTGGACAGGGGCGGTTCCGGGGAGCTGTTTTTT. The chain uses TRBV2 and TRBJ2-2; the match to TRBD1 covers 9 bases. Per germline, CDR1 SNHLY and CDR2 FYNNEI. After removal of 10 bases from V and 6 bases from J, the junction contained 9 bases not matched to a gene. The CDR3 loop spans 14 amino acids.